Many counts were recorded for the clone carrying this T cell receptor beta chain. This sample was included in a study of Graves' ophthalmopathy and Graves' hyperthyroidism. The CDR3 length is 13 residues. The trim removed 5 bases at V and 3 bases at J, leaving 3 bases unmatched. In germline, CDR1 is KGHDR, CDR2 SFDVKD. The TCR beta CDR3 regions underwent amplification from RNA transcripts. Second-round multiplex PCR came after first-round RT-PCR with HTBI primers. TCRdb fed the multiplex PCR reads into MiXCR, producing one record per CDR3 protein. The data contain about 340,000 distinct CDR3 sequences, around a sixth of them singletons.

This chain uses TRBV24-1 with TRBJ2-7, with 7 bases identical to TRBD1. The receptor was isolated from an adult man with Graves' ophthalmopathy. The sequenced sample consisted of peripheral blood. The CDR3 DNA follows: TGTGCCACCAGTGCAGGGGGTGGCTACGAGCAGTACTTC. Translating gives CATSAGGGYEQYF.